The clone carrying this T cell receptor beta chain appeared a few times. The sample comes from a study of blood T cell repertoires in COVID-19. Background on the study: Spain, Italy and the United States supplied samples that represented acute and convalescent COVID-19. T cells, B-cell-depleted T cells, or PBMCs provided the cDNA or gDNA that served as material.

Individuals aged roughly 18 to 95 years were recruited from about two dozen US areas. Clinical history as reported by participants underpinned cohort assignment. Libraries were prepared by immunoSEQ multiplex PCR; TCRdb keeps only in-frame clonotypes and omits some of them. The data hold around 220,000 clones, with 90% to 95% observed a single time. V shed 3 bases and J 0 bases; nucleotides not matched to a gene: 4. From germline, CDR1 is SGHVS and CDR2 FQNEAQ. The CDR3 is made up of 16 amino acids. The sequenced sample consisted of PBMCs or T cells enriched from blood (not recorded which). The source of this sequence is a woman aged 18-29 years who had recovered from COVID-19. The chain employs TRBV7-8 and TRBJ1-3; 8 bases align to TRBD1. CDR3 protein: CASSFDRGNSGNTIYF. Here the CDR3 DNA reads TGTGCCAGCAGCTTCGACAGGGGCAACTCTGGAAACACCATATATTTT. Looking up the rest from reference TRBV7-8 and TRBJ1-3 gives the full variable domain: GAGVSQSPRYKVAKRGQDVALRCDPISGHVSLFWYQQALGQGPEFLTYFQNEAQLDKSGLPSDRFFAERPEGSVSTLKIQRTQQEDSAVYLCASSFDRGNSGNTIYFGEGSWLTVV.